There are many counts of the clone carrying this T cell receptor beta chain. The antigen remains undetermined. The source of the sample is a study of post-analysis software for immune sequencing data. The study's findings and limits: With F measure, samples from one preparation batch clustered together strongly. When patients were compared with controls, 4 or 5 TRBV segments were more frequent, TRBV5-6, TRBV5-1 and TRBV20-1 among them.

The TCR beta cDNA libraries contained unique molecular identifiers. TCRdb used MiXCR to reprocess the PCR reads, holding one entry per CDR3 protein. The sample shows about 200,000 distinct CDR3 sequences, over 25% of them seen only once. The CDR3 extends over 12 amino acids. Trimming pared 3 bases from V and 2 bases from J, leaving 8 bases between. Germline lookup yields CDR1 DFQATT and CDR2 SNEGSKA (reference sequence). The sample comprised blood. The chain joins TRBV20-1 to TRBJ2-7; D is ambiguous. This TCR came from a girl aged 2 to 17 with multiple sclerosis. The CDR3 region is CSASYSPYEQYF. The CDR3 region has the DNA TGCAGTGCTAGTTACAGTCCCTACGAGCAGTACTTC.